Described below is a single TCR beta chain sequence and its context. Its cognate antigen is unknown. Naive-designated CD8 cells lacked CD45RO, were positively enriched for CCR7, and omitted terminally differentiated effector memory CD45RA+ cells. The table came from immunoSEQ multiplex PCR; TCRdb's copy has only in-frame clones and leaves some out. The table shows about 2.1 million clones, with 93% occurring only once. The source of the sample is a study of shared clonotypes between healthy human individuals. Study-wide findings and caveats: Non-shared clonotypes had lower generation probabilities than clonotypes shared by all four sorted-subset donors.

Trimming cost V 2 bases and J 2 bases, with 7 bases left between them. In germline, CDR1 is SGHDT, CDR2 YYEEEE. The CDR3 sequence is 14 residues long. This clonotype was sampled from a man aged 18 to 35 in good health. Some clones in this sample may be carry-over from other donors' samples. The chain joins TRBV5-6 to TRBJ2-2; unclear D gene. Material for sequencing was naive CD8+ T cells from PBMCs. Here the CDR3 reads CASSFLRNTGELFF. The CDR3 DNA reads as TGTGCCAGCAGCTTTTTGAGAAACACCGGGGAGCTGTTTTTT.